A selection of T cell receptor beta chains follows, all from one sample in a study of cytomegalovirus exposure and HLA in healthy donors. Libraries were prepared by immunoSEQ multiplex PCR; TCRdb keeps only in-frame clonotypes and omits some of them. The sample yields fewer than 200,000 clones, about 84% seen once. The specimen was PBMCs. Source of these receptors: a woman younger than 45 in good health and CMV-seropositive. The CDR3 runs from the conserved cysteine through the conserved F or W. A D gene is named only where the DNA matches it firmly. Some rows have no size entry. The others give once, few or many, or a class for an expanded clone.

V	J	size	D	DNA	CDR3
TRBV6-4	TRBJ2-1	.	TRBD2	TGTGCCAGCAGTGTGGAAGCGGGAAGGATCCAGTTCTTC	CASSVEAGRIQFF
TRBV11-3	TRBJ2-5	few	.	TGTGCCAGCAGCTTAGGTCGGGAGGAGACCCAGTACTTC	CASSLGREETQYF
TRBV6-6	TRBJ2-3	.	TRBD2	TGTGCCAGCAGTTACGGGCTAGCGGGAGGCACAGATACGCAGTATTTT	CASSYGLAGGTDTQYF
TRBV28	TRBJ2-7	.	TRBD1	TGTGCCAGCAGTTCCGACAGGGGGCACCACGAGCAGTACTTC	CASSSDRGHHEQYF
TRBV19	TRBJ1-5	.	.	TGTGCCAGTAGTATGGGGGACACCTTGTATCAGCCCCAGCATTTT	CASSMGDTLYQPQHF
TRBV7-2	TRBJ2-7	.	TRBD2	TGTGCCAGCAGCTTTTGGGCGGGAGTAGAATACGAGCAGTACTTC	CASSFWAGVEYEQYF
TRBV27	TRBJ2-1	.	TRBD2	TGTGCCAGCAGTCTTCGACTAGCGGGGTACAATGAGCAGTTCTTC	CASSLRLAGYNEQFF
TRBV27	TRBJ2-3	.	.	TGTGCCAGCAGCTCAGCGGGCCGACGCACAGATACGCAGTATTTT	CASSSAGRRTDTQYF
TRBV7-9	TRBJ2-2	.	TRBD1	TGTGCCAGCAGCCGACAGGGGTACACCGGGGAGCTGTTTTTT	CASSRQGYTGELFF
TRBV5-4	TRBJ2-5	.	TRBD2	TGTGCCAGCAGCCGGGATCTTCTAGCGGGGTTACAAGAGACCCAGTACTTC	CASSRDLLAGLQETQYF
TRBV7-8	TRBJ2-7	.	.	TGTGCCAGCAGCTTAGGGCAGGGTTGGGAGCAGTACTTC	CASSLGQGWEQYF
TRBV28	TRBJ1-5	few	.	TGTGCCAGCTGCCCGGGAGGGGGACGGAGCAATCAGCCCCAGCATTTT	CASCPGGGRSNQPQHF
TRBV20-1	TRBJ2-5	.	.	TGCAGTGCGAACAGGGTAGAGACCCAGTACTTC	CSANRVETQYF
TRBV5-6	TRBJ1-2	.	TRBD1	TGTGCCAGCAGCAGGGACAGGGAACGAGGCTACACCTTC	CASSRDRERGYTF
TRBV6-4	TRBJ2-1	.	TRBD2	TGTGCCAGCAGTGAACGGGAGGGCTCCTACAATGAGCAGTTCTTC	CASSEREGSYNEQFF
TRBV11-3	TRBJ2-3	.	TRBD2	TGTGCCAGCAGCTTAGAAGGCGGGAGGGGCCCAGATACGCAGTATTTT	CASSLEGGRGPDTQYF
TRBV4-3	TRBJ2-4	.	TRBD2	TGCGCCAGCAGCCAAGAATACGCTAGCGGGACCCCTATGTACATTCAGTACTTC	CASSQEYASGTPMYIQYF
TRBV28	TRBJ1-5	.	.	TGTGCCAGCAGTTTGGACGGGAGGAATCAGCCCCAGCATTTT	CASSLDGRNQPQHF
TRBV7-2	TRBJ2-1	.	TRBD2	TGTGCCAGCAGCACGGACAGACGGGCGGGGGGTGAGCAGTTCTTC	CASSTDRRAGGEQFF
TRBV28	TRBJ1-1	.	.	TGTGCCAGCAGGGCCCCAGGGAGGGACACTGAAGCTTTCTTT	CASRAPGRDTEAFF
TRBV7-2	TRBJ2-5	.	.	TGTGCCAGCAGCCTCACGGGGGGCTTCGAGACCCAGTACTTC	CASSLTGGFETQYF
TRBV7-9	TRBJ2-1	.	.	TGTTCCAGCAGCGACTCGGACTTGGATAGGATCTTC	CSSSDSDLDRIF
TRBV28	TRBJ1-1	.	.	TGTGCCAGCAGTTTTTTAGCTGAAGCTTTCTTT	CASSFLAEAFF
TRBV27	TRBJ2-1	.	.	TGTGCCAGCAGTTTTTCGGGGTTCACATACAATGAGCAGTTCTTC	CASSFSGFTYNEQFF
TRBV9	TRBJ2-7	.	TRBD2	TGTGCCAGCAGCGTAGTCCTGGCGGGAGGGCCCACCTACGAGCAGTACTTC	CASSVVLAGGPTYEQYF
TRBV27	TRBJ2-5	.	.	TGTGCCAGCAGTCAGACTAGTCAACAGACCCAGTACTTC	CASSQTSQQTQYF
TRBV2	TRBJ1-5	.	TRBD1	TGTGCCAGTCAGTTTACAGGGGCGGGTCAGCCCCAGCATTTT	CASQFTGAGQPQHF
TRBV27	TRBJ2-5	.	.	TGTGCCAGCAGTTTAGTGCAGGGGCCTAATTTGATAAGGACCCAGTACTTC	CASSLVQGPNLIRTQYF
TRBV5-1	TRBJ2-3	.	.	TGCGCCAGCAGCTTGGAGGGGTCTACAGGGACAGATACGCAGTATTTT	CASSLEGSTGTDTQYF